This T cell receptor beta chain is drawn from a study of cytomegalovirus exposure and HLA in healthy donors. The V end lost 6 bases, the J end lost 2 bases, and 11 bases lay between the germline ends. This CDR3 comprises 13 residues. Germline loops: CDR1 SGHRS, CDR2 YFSETQ. Whole-study results and caveats: Productive status was seen about 87% or about 30% of the time for most TCR beta V segments in an earlier analysis. Overall, approximately 150 TCR beta chains were annotated as cytomegalovirus-associated. Certain sequence variants were highly shared and formed a cluster, and this cluster was likely a sequencing artifact.

Points on this clone: As yet, its antigen is unknown.

60 Vbeta and 13 Jbeta primers were used in PCR. Profiling relied on immunoSEQ multiplex PCR, and the TCRdb table lists in-frame clones only, not all of them. The top ten hold over 6.5% of the sample, which has approximately 110,000 clones, about 64% seen once. The V and J genes are TRBV5-1 and TRBJ2-5, with D possibly being TRBD1 (6 bases). The sequenced sample was PBMCs. This clonotype was sampled from a man between 18 and 29 years old in good health and CMV-seropositive. Here the CDR3 reads CASTLTGQETQYF. The CDR3 coding sequence is TGCGCCAGCACCCTGACAGGTCAAGAGACCCAGTACTTC.